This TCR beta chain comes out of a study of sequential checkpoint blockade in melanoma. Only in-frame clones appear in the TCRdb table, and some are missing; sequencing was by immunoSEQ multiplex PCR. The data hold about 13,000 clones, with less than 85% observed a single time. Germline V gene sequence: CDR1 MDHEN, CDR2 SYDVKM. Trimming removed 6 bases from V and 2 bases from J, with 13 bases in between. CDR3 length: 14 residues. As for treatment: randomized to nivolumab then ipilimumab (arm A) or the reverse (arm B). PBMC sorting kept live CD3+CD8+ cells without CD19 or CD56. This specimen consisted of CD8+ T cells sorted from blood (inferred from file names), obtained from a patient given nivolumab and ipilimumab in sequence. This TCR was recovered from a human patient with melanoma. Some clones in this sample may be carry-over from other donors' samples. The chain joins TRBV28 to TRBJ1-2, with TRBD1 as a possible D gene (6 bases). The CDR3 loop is CASRRQETNYGYTF. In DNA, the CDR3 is TGTGCCAGCAGGCGACAGGAAACGAACTATGGCTACACCTTC.